This T cell receptor (beta chain) was profiled in a study of T cells expressing NK-cell markers. Study outcomes and limitations: As a fraction of CD8+ T cells, dominant NKG2C+ clonotypes reached about 1.0-7.0% in over 5 donors.

The CDR3 is 14 amino acids. From germline, CDR1 is MNHEY and CDR2 SVGAGI. A note on this clonotype: Its specificity is unknown.

Generation of TCR beta cDNA was performed by 5'RACE template switching incorporating UMIs. TCRdb re-called the 5' RACE reads, yielding one record per CDR3 amino acid sequence without DNA. This listing includes about 400,000 distinct CDR3 sequences. The sequence derives from a woman aged 50 to 60 in good health. The chain employs TRBV6-5 and TRBJ2-7; TCRdb designates TRBD2, a call that cannot be tested without DNA. Sequencing was carried out using blood T cells: a sorted CD56 or NKG2C T cell subset, CD4+ or CD8+ T cells, or bulk PBMC T cells (not recorded which). CDR3: CASSYSISGYEQYF.